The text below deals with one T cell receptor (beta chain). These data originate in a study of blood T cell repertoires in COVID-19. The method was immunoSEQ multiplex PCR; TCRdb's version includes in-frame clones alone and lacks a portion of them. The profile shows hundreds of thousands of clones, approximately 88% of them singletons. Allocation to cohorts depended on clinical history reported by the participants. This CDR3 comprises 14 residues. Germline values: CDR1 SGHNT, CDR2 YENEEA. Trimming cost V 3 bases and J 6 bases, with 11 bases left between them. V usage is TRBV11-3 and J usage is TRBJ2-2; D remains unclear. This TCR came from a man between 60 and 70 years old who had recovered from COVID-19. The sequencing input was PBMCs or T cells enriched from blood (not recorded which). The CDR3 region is CASSLSTSPGELFF. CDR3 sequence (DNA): TGTGCCAGCAGCTTGTCTACGAGTCCCGGGGAGCTGTTTTTT. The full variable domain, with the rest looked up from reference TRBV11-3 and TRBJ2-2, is EAGVVQSPRYKIIEKKQPVAFWCNPISGHNTLYWYLQNLGQGPELLIRYENEEAVDDSQLPKDRFSAERLKGVDSTLKIQPAELGDSAVYLCASSLSTSPGELFFGEGSRLTVL.